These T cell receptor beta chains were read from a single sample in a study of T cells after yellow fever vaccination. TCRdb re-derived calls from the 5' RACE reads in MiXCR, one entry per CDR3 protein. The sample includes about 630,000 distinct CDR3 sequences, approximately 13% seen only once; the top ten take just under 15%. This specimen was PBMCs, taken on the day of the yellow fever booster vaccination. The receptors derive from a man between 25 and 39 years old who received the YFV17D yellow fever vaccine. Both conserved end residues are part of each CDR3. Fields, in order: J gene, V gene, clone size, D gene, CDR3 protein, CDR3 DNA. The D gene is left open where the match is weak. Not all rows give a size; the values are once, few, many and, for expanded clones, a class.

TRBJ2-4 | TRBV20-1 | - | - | CSALRLALAKNIQYF | TGCAGTGCCCTCAGGCTGGCTCTAGCCAAAAACATTCAGTACTTC
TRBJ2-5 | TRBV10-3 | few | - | CAISESGLGDRETQYF | TGTGCCATCAGTGAGTCTGGCCTCGGGGATAGGGAGACCCAGTACTTC
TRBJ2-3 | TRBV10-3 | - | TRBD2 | CAISLAGGHTDTQYF | TGTGCCATCAGTCTAGCGGGAGGGCACACAGATACGCAGTATTTT
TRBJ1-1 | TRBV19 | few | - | CASLRFGLTEAFF | TGTGCCAGTCTCAGGTTTGGTCTCACTGAAGCTTTCTTT
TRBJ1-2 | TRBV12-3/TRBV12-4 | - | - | CASSLVGVLNYGYTF | TGTGCCAGCAGTTTAGTGGGGGTCCTCAACTATGGCTACACCTTC
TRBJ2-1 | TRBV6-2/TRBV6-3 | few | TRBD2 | CASGGRREASYNEQFF | TGTGCCAGCGGGGGTAGGCGGGAGGCCTCCTACAATGAGCAGTTCTTC
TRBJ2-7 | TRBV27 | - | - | CAGVTDPYEQYF | TGTGCCGGGGTGACAGACCCCTACGAGCAGTACTTC
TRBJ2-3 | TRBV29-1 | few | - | CSVPQPDTQYF | TGCAGCGTTCCCCAGCCAGATACGCAGTATTTT
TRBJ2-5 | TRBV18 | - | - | CASSPPVGIEVQETQYF | TGTGCCAGCTCACCACCTGTCGGGATCGAGGTTCAAGAGACCCAGTACTTC
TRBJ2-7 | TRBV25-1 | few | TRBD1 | CASSDSGTGRRYEQYF | TGTGCCAGCAGTGACTCCGGGACAGGACGCCGGTACGAGCAGTACTTC
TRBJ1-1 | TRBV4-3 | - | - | CASSQERLTYMNTEAFF | TGCGCCAGCAGCCAAGAGAGACTAACCTACATGAACACTGAAGCTTTCTTT